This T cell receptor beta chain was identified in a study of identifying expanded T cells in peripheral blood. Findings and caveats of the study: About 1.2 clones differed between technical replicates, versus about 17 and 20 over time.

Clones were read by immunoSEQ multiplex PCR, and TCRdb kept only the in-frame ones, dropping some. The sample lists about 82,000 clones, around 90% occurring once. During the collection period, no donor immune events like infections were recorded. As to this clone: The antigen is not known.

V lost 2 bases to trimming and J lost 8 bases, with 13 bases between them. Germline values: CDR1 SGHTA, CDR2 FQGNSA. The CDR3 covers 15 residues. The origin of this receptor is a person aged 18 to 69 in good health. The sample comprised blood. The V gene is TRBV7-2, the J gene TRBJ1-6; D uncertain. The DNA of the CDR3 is TGTGCCAGCAGCTTAAATCGGATTTGGTATTCACCCCTCCACTTT. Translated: CASSLNRIWYSPLHF.